A single sample is the source of the 20 T cell receptor beta chains below, sequenced in a study of blood T cell repertoires in COVID-19 (dated by TCRdb to 2018 to 2021). Libraries were constructed by the immunoSEQ multiplex PCR assay. TCRdb holds this immuneACCESS table with in-frame rearrangements only. Some clones are missing; in checked studies, unresolved V genes explain under half, and the rest has no known cause. Within this sample are around 100,000 clones, with approximately 84% of them counted one time only. The biggest ten clones account for 12% of the sample. The specimen was peripheral blood. These receptors all stem from a human donor in a cohort sampled during active COVID-19.

The J gene is TRBJ2-3, the V gene TRBV10-3; TRBD2 aligns across 7 bases. Germline V lookup: CDR1 ENHRY, CDR2 SYGVKD. The V segment lost 8 bases and the J segment 2 bases; nucleotides outside the gene matches: 13. The CDR3 extends over 16 amino acids. The CDR3 loop is CAIRSGGSGNTDTQYF. In DNA form, the CDR3 reads TGTGCCATCCGTTCCGGGGGGAGCGGGAACACAGATACGCAGTATTTT.

CDR3: CATSRENRGDNEQFF. CDR3 nucleotide sequence: TGTGCCACCAGCAGGGAAAACAGGGGGGACAATGAGCAGTTCTTC. V usage is TRBV15 and J usage is TRBJ2-1; 8 bases are a match to TRBD1. The germline V gene has CDR1 LNHNV and CDR2 YYDKDF (reference sequence). CDR3 length equals 15 residues. Trimming took 3 bases from V and 5 from J; bases not matched to a gene: 6.

The chain is built from TRBV3-1 (or the pseudogene TRBV3-2) and TRBJ2-7; 8 bases align to TRBD2. V lost 0 bases, J lost 7 bases, and 11 bases stayed unmatched. The CDR3 has 16 residues. Germline CDR1 LGHDT, CDR2 YNNKEL (reference sequence). The CDR3 protein is CASSQDWVAGTREQYF. In DNA, the CDR3 is TGTGCCAGCAGCCAAGATTGGGTAGCGGGGACAAGAGAGCAGTACTTC.

This chain joins TRBV2 and TRBJ2-3; TRBD2 agrees at 12 bases. J gave up 5 bases and V 6 bases, and 6 bases lay outside the gene matches. This CDR3 is built from 15 residues. Germline CDR1 is SNHLY and CDR2 is FYNNEI. The CDR3 DNA reads as TGTGCCAGCAGGGCTAGCGGGGGGGCCGGAGATACGCAGTATTTT. Its translation is CASRASGGAGDTQYF.

The V call is TRBV19, the J call TRBJ1-1; D gene ambiguous. Germline CDR1 and CDR2: LNHDA and SQIVND (reference sequence). Trimming removed 7 bases at V and 11 bases at J, with 14 bases between. This CDR3 region has 11 residues. The CDR3 DNA sequence: TGTGCCAGTACACGGACTGAGGTGGCTTTCTTT. Protein product: CASTRTEVAFF.

The chain employs TRBV9 and TRBJ1-2; D not resolved. The CDR3 has 14 amino acids. V lost 0 bases and J lost 8, with 14 bases in between. Germline-derived CDR1 and CDR2 are SGDLS and YYNGEE. The DNA of the CDR3 is TGTGCCAGCAGCGTAGCTGGGAGGCAAAGCGGCTACACCTTC. Translating it yields CASSVAGRQSGYTF.

This clone was detected only a few times. The CDR3 here is CSVGVAGGNQPQHF. The DNA for the CDR3 is TGCAGCGTTGGGGTGGCAGGGGGCAATCAGCCCCAGCATTTT. This chain connects TRBV29-1 to TRBJ1-5, with a weak D call TRBD1 (6 bases). This CDR3 has 14 amino acids. The V end lost 4 bases, the J end lost 2 bases, and 12 bases lay between the germline ends. In germline, CDR1 is SQVTM, CDR2 ANQGSEA.

J is TRBJ1-2 and V is TRBV11-2; 9 nucleotides line up with TRBD1. CDR1 SGHAT and CDR2 FQNNGV come from the germline V gene. There are 15 residues in the CDR3. V dropped 5 bases and J dropped 6; count of bases not matched to a gene: 10. This CDR3 reads CASSPPGQGRNGYTF. CDR3 coding DNA: TGTGCCAGCAGCCCTCCTGGACAGGGGCGCAATGGCTACACCTTC. Supplemented by reference TRBV11-2 and TRBJ1-2, the full variable domain reads EAGVAQSPRYKIIEKRQSVAFWCNPISGHATLYWYQQILGQGPKLLIQFQNNGVVDDSQLPKDRFSAERLKGVDSTLKIQPAKLEDSAVYLCASSPPGQGRNGYTFGSGTRLTVV.

The V and J genes are TRBV5-1 and TRBJ2-7; possible D gene TRBD1, 6 bases. CDR1 is SGHRS, CDR2 YFSETQ, per germline. The V and J ends lost 1 base and 2 bases respectively, with 16 bases between them. The length of the CDR3 is 16 residues. As DNA, the CDR3 is TGCGCCAGCAGCTTGTCCCCAGGGGTTAGGACCTACGAGCAGTACTTC. Its protein product is CASSLSPGVRTYEQYF.

The chain carries TRBV19 and TRBJ1-2; D perhaps matches TRBD1 (6 bases). The CDR3 is made up of 14 amino acids. Looked up from germline, CDR1 is LNHDA and CDR2 is SQIVND (reference sequence). Trimming left V 6 bases short and J 7 bases short, with 18 bases between. The CDR3, as DNA: TGTGCCAGTAGCCCGAGGGGGGGGTCGGGTGGCTACACCTTC. Translating it yields CASSPRGGSGGYTF.

This clone has just one count. V and J are TRBV7-9 and TRBJ1-5; 7 bases match TRBD1. This CDR3 has 15 amino acids. The germline gives CDR1 SEHNR, CDR2 FQNEAQ (reference sequence). V was pared by 5 bases and J by 4 bases, with 8 bases of the junction left unmatched. The DNA of the CDR3 is TGTGCCAGCAGCATTTCAGACAGGGCAAATCAGCCCCAGCATTTT. This codes for CASSISDRANQPQHF. Complete variable domain (other parts from reference TRBV7-9 and TRBJ1-5): DTGVSQNPRHKITKRGQNVTFRCDPISEHNRLYWYRQTLGQGPEFLTYFQNEAQLEKSRLLSDRFSAERPKGSFSTLEIQRTEQGDSAMYLCASSISDRANQPQHFGDGTRLSIL.

Written as DNA, the CDR3 is TGTGCCAGCAGCGCAGGACGACAGGGGGCGGACACTGAAGCTTTCTTT. It specifies CASSAGRQGADTEAFF. The gene calls are TRBV2 and TRBJ1-1; 10 nucleotides match TRBD1. From germline, CDR1 is SNHLY and CDR2 FYNNEI. The CDR3 is 16 amino acids. Trimming cost V 6 bases and J 3 bases; bases outside gene matches: 10.

The CDR3 sequence is CASSLSGRNEKLFF. CDR3 DNA sequence: TGTGCCAGCAGCTTGAGCGGACGTAATGAAAAACTGTTTTTT. The genes are TRBV7-2 and TRBJ1-4; D gene ambiguous. Trimming removed 3 bases at V and 4 bases at J, with 9 bases between. The CDR3 spans 14 residues. Germline V CDR1 and CDR2: SGHTA, FQGNSA.

This clone was observed a handful of times. This chain joins TRBV9 and TRBJ2-2; perhaps TRBD1 as D (5 bases). V was cut by 0 bases and J by 3 bases, with 15 bases left in between. The CDR3 has 17 amino acids. CDR1 is SGDLS, CDR2 YYNGEE, per germline. The CDR3 here is CASSVAPGQGDTGELFF. The CDR3 DNA reads as TGTGCCAGCAGCGTAGCTCCGGGTCAAGGGGACACCGGGGAGCTGTTTTTT.

This chain joins TRBV3-1 (or the pseudogene TRBV3-2) and TRBJ2-1; 13 bases are shared with TRBD2. J was trimmed by 9 bases and V by 6 bases; bases with no gene match: 8. The CDR3 sequence is 15 residues long. The germline V gene has CDR1 LGHDT and CDR2 YNNKEL (reference sequence). CDR3 in amino acids: CASRPTSGGQGEQFF. CDR3 nucleotides: TGTGCCAGCAGACCGACTAGCGGGGGGCAGGGTGAGCAGTTCTTC.

This chain uses TRBV21-1 with TRBJ1-6; no DNA check was done on the table's D call, TRBD1. TRBV21-1 is annotated as a pseudogene. CDR3 size: 18 residues. The CDR3 coding sequence is TGTGCCAGCAGCCCCCCTCCTTACAGGGGAAGGAGGAATTCACCCCTCCACTTT. Translation: CASSPPPYRGRRNSPLHF.

The chain links TRBV19 to TRBJ1-3; no clear D. The CDR3 has 15 residues. Trimming removed 6 bases at V and 4 bases at J, with 16 bases between. Per germline, CDR1 LNHDA and CDR2 SQIVND (reference sequence). The chain's CDR3 is CASSRLPEAGNTIYF. CDR3 nucleotides: TGTGCCAGTAGCCGCCTCCCAGAAGCGGGAAACACCATATATTTT.

V usage is TRBV10-2 and J usage is TRBJ2-1, with 9 positions matching TRBD2. The CDR3 has 16 residues. The germline V gene has CDR1 WSHSY and CDR2 SAAADI. The V segment lost 5 bases and the J segment 8 bases; nucleotides outside the gene matches: 13. DNA for the CDR3: TGCGCCAGCAGTACCCCATCAGCGGGGGGTTCCGATGAGCAGTTCTTC. This gives the protein CASSTPSAGGSDEQFF.

The J gene is TRBJ1-3, the V gene TRBV30; D not resolved. CDR1 and CDR2 (germline): GTSNPN, SVGIG (reference sequence). This CDR3 contains 12 residues. V was clipped by 4 bases and J by 7 bases, with 11 bases between them. The CDR3 DNA follows: TGTGCCTGGAATACCCTGCGGAACACCATATATTTT. This codes for CAWNTLRNTIYF.

The table lists this clone with a count of one. The J gene is TRBJ2-5, the V gene TRBV11-3; TRBD2 matches 7 bases. Germline V CDR1 and CDR2: SGHNT, YENEEA. V gave up 5 bases and J gave up 1 base; unmatched junction bases: 10. This CDR3 is built from 16 residues. CDR3 in DNA: TGTGCCAGCAGCCGCGGAGGAGCGGGGACCCAAGAGACCCAGTACTTC. Translating gives CASSRGGAGTQETQYF. Supplemented by reference TRBV11-3 and TRBJ2-5, the full variable domain reads EAGVVQSPRYKIIEKKQPVAFWCNPISGHNTLYWYLQNLGQGPELLIRYENEEAVDDSQLPKDRFSAERLKGVDSTLKIQPAELGDSAVYLCASSRGGAGTQETQYFGPGTRLLVL.